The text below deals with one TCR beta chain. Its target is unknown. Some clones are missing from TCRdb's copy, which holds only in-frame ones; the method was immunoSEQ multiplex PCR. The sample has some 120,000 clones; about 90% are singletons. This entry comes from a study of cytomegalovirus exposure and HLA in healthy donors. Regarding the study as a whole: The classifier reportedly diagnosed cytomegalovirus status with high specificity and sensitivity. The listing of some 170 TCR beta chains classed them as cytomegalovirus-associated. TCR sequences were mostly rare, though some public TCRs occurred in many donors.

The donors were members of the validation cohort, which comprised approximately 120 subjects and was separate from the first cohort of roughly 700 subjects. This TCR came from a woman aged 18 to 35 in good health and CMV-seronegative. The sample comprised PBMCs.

CDR3 sequence: CASSLMGYPQETQYF. The CDR3 nucleotides read TGTGCCAGCAGCTTAATGGGCTATCCCCAAGAGACCCAGTACTTC. The chain combines TRBV7-3 with TRBJ2-5; D is undetermined. Trimming shortened V by 1 base and J by 1 base, and 10 bases separated the two germline ends. This CDR3 is built from 15 residues. The germline gives CDR1 SGHTA, CDR2 FQGTGA.